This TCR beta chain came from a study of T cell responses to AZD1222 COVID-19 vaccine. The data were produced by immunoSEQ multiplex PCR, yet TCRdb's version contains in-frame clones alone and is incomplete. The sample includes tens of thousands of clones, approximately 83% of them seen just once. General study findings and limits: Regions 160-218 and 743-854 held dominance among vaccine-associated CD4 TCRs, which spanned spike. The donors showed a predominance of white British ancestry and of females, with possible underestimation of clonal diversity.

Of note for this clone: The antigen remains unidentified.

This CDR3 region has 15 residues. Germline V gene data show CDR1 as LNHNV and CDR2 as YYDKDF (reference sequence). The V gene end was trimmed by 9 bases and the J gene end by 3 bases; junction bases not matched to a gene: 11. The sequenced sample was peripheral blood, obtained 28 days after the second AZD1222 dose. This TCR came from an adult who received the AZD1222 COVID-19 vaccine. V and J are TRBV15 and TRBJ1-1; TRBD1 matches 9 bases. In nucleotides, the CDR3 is TGTGCCACGACCAGAAACCGGGACAGGGACACTGAAGCTTTCTTT. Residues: CATTRNRDRDTEAFF.